Listed below are T cell receptor beta chains from one sample, sequenced in a study of control samples from healthy donors and cancer patients. Produced via immunoSEQ multiplex PCR; TCRdb's table is partial and in-frame only. The sample holds roughly 170,000 clones, 90% to 95% seen once. Sequencing was carried out using blood. All receptors come from a woman between 18 and 30 years old in good health. Each CDR3 is given with its conserved first and last residue.

v_call,cdr3_length,j_call,cdr3_aa
TRBV19,15,TRBJ1-5,CASSLGRYSNQPQHF
TRBV6-5,14,TRBJ2-5,CASSRGREVETQYF
TRBV24-1,15,TRBJ2-1,CATSSPQTGRGEQFF
TRBV2,13,TRBJ2-1,CASNRVRSNEQFF
TRBV4-2,14,TRBJ1-2,CASSQDQGAIGYTF
TRBV6-1,15,TRBJ1-2,CASSEITGGHYGYTF
TRBV5-1,16,TRBJ1-3,CASSLGVILSGNTIYF
TRBV24-1,14,TRBJ1-1,CATSDTQGNTEAFF
TRBV2,14,TRBJ2-1,CASSGQGAYNEQFF
TRBV4-1,15,TRBJ1-4,CASSQAAQTNEKLFF
TRBV9,14,TRBJ2-3,CASSARTFTDTQYF
TRBV4-2,15,TRBJ1-4,CASSQDGTGNEKLFF
TRBV6-6,13,TRBJ1-5,CASSPQGNQPQHF
TRBV4-3,14,TRBJ2-7,CASSQGTGPYEQYF
TRBV4-1,12,TRBJ2-5,CASFSLGETQYF
TRBV6-5,16,TRBJ1-3,CASSYAQGYSGNTIYF
TRBV9,15,TRBJ2-1,CASSVGLAGENEQFF
TRBV6-1,14,TRBJ2-3,CASSEAPGSVQGYF
TRBV7-9,18,TRBJ2-4,CASSLDPARRPAKNIQYF
TRBV2,15,TRBJ1-5,CASGPGQDSNQPQHF
TRBV19,13,TRBJ1-5,CASNNRAGQPQHF
TRBV6-1,14,TRBJ2-7,CASSENGGPLEQYF
TRBV6-5,16,TRBJ1-5,CASSSTGGGSNQPQHF
TRBV5-6,18,TRBJ2-3,CASSFQFYWDRDTDTQYF
TRBV18,14,TRBJ1-2,CASSQMDSNYGYTF
TRBV6-2/TRBV6-3,17,TRBJ2-2,CASSPLTSGANTGELFF
TRBV6-5,14,TRBJ1-5,CASSWDRFNQPQHF
TRBV6-5,13,TRBJ2-3,CASSNQGTDTQYF
TRBV25-1,15,TRBJ1-6,CASSEYGEYNSPLHF
TRBV9,12,TRBJ2-7,CASGGGTYEQYF
TRBV5-4,16,TRBJ2-1,CASSRGPEGAYNEQFF
TRBV9,14,TRBJ2-7,CASSVGQWSYEQYF
TRBV12-3/TRBV12-4,13,TRBJ1-1,CASSFIVDTEAFF
TRBV29-1,16,TRBJ2-1,CSVELPVRGGFNEQFF
TRBV19,14,TRBJ1-2,CASSKDRVFYGYTF
TRBV2,14,TRBJ1-1,CASTNRGMNTEAFF
TRBV28,17,TRBJ1-2,CASSRILGGALHYGYTF
TRBV7-9,14,TRBJ1-1,CASSLQGAGTEAFF
TRBV11-3,12,TRBJ2-7,CASSLGLDEQYF
TRBV11-2,15,TRBJ2-7,CASSTTTGRVYEQYF
TRBV10-3,13,TRBJ1-1,CASGDLMNTEAFF
TRBV7-8,13,TRBJ2-2,CASSQTETGELFF
TRBV19,14,TRBJ2-3,CASKGLAGGDTQYF
TRBV4-2,14,TRBJ1-1,CASSQVPENTEAFF
TRBV5-4,17,TRBJ2-1,CASSLIGWGQGTDEQFF
TRBV24-1,11,TRBJ1-5,CATPGNQPQHF
TRBV29-1,11,TRBJ2-4,CSVGSQGDQYF